This TCR beta chain was sequenced in a study of blood T cells in healthy people across ages. Study-level findings and limits: Roughly linear declines in TCR beta diversity per million T cells occurred with age.

To note about this clonotype: What it recognizes is unknown.

Using a J-beta primer mix together with a sample-barcoded 5' primer, a second PCR was run for roughly 7 to 12 cycles. TCRdb itself ran the 5' RACE reads through MiXCR, one entry per CDR3 protein. The sample yields about 800,000 distinct CDR3 sequences, 20% to 30% seen once. Trimming stripped 3 bases from V and 7 bases from J, with 13 bases between. This CDR3 comprises 13 residues. Germline V lookup: CDR1 SGDLS, CDR2 YYNGEE. These data were also filed under a second study, of T cells of mothers and their children. That paper states: Samples came from a few healthy Caucasian mothers and their six children. Extraction yielded RNA that went, in full, into cDNA synthesis at around 1.5 ug per 15 ul.

Sequenced material: blood. The source is a boy aged 5 to 17 in good health. This chain joins TRBV9 and TRBJ1-2, with D possibly matching TRBD1 (6 bases). In DNA form, the CDR3 reads TGTGCCAGCAGCGCCGGGACAATCCGTGGCTACACCTTC. Amino acids: CASSAGTIRGYTF.